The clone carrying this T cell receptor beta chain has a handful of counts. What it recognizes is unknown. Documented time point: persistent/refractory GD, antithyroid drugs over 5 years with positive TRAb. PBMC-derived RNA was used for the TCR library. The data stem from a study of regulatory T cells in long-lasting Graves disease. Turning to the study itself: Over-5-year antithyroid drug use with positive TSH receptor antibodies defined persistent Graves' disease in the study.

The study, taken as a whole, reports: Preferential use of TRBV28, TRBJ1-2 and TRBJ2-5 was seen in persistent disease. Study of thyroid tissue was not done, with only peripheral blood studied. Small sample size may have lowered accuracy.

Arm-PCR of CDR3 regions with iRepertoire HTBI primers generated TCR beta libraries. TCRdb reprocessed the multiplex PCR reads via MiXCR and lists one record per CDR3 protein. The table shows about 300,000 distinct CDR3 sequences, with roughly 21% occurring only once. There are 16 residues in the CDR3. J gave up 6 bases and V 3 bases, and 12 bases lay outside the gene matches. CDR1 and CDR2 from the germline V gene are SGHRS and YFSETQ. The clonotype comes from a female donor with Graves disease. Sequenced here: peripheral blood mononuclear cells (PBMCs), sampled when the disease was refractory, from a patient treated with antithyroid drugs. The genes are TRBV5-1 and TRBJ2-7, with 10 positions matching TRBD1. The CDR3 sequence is CASSYLLIGQGGEQYF. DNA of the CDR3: TGCGCCAGCAGCTATCTACTGATCGGACAGGGGGGCGAGCAGTACTTC.